Reported below is one T cell receptor beta chain. The specificity of this receptor is unknown. One base away there is no much larger clone; base qualities are not given. This sample is part of a study of beta chain features in type 1 diabetes (dated by TCRdb to 2017 to 2018). Regarding the complete study: No differences in mean age, gender distribution, total cell number or subset yield were found between patients and healthy donors. Across all samples, almost 110 million sorted cells were examined, and cell number per subset correlated strongly with RNA yield. The study compared TCRB repertoires of sorted circulating CD4+ T cell subsets between recently diagnosed type 1 diabetes patients and matched healthy donors. Naive and central memory subsets were obtained from all 30 or so donors, but regulatory and stem cell-like memory subsets were isolated from only 8 patients and roughly 8 healthy donors.

For CDR1 and CDR2, the germline V gene lists MDHEN and SYDVKM. Spanning cysteine to phenylalanine, the CDR3 consists of 14 amino acids. Of the read, only the CDR3 DNA is kept; its 42 bases are in frame from base 1. The trim is 5 bases for V and 0 bases for J, with a gap of 10 bases between the germline ends. The full study reports these points: Naive, central memory and regulatory TCRB repertoires appeared to be more similar among patients than among healthy donors. HLA sub-analyses involved small numbers of individuals, so any influence of HLA type on TCRB rearrangement remained unresolved. A moderate but significant shortening of TCRB CDR3 length was observed in type 1 diabetes patients in all four CD4+ subsets. PCR may preferentially amplify shorter templates, but because patient and control samples were amplified and corrected together, any resulting skew would affect both groups equally. Fewer insertions and more nucleotide deletions at VDJ recombination sites were observed in patients with type 1 diabetes, implying thymic rearrangement abnormalities. Because cDNA rather than genomic DNA was sequenced, highly expressing activated cells could have been over-represented, although no difference in activation and CD3 levels was found between groups.

Each donor gave one peripheral blood draw, approximately 110 mL on average, collected into heparinised tubes. Naive, central memory, regulatory and stem cell-like memory CD4+ T cells were sorted on a BD FACSAria II using a panel including CD45RO, CCR7, CD25, CD127, CD95 and CD27. All sorted populations exceeded 98% purity. PBMCs were isolated immediately by Lymphoprep density gradient centrifugation and stained directly without culture. So that batch effects would be minimized, each experiment stained and sorted samples in pairs, pairing one healthy donor with one patient. All of the isolated RNA was reverse transcribed with the High Capacity cDNA Reverse Transcription Kit, so expressed TCRB transcripts were sequenced. Naive, central memory and regulatory T cell samples underwent deep immunoSEQ sequencing, averaging about 3.57 million total reads per sample. Sorted cells were lysed in RLT buffer, and RNA was extracted using DNase-treated RNeasy Micro or Mini kits according to cell number. Each cell subset was processed separately to prevent cross-contamination, with patient and healthy donor samples processed together. The immunoSEQ multiplex PCR was used to amplify TCRB sequences from cDNA, yielding 87-bp fragments that span the CDR3 region. Amplicons were sequenced on the Illumina HiSeq platform. In the source study's methods: PCR bias was computationally corrected using synthetic template baselines, reads within Hamming distance 2 were collapsed, and singletons that could not be merged were discarded. Reads were aligned against IMGT so that V, D and J genes, CDR3 length and insertions or deletions at six rearrangement sites could be assigned. Within each subset, clonotype counts were normalized to sorted cell number, after which true diversity and Gini coefficients were computed with the tcR R package. The overlap coefficient, calculated on TCRB nucleotide sequences, was used to quantify repertoire sharing. As a proxy for the pre-selection repertoire, out-of-frame TCRB sequences from naive cells were analyzed. The table was pulled from immuneACCESS by TCRdb, which kept in-frame rearrangements only. Such tables lose some clones; where checked, under half of the loss comes from unresolved V genes, and the rest has no known cause. V and J calls and clone size are given by that table; D and trimming were obtained from the DNA. The sample contains approximately 250,000 clones, around 9.9% of them found a single time. 0.017% of the sample rests with the top ten.

The specimen sequenced was naive CD4+ T cells from blood. Reading the label with the study, this specimen's cell subset or site is: true naive CD4+ T cells. The sequence derives from a man aged 25-45 years with type 1 diabetes. The receptor chain draws on TRBV28 and TRBJ1-2, with TRBD1 as a weak D call on 5 bases. The DNA is TGTGCCAGCAGTGCAGGGTCAGCTAACTATGGCTACACCTTC. Its coded protein is CASSAGSANYGYTF.